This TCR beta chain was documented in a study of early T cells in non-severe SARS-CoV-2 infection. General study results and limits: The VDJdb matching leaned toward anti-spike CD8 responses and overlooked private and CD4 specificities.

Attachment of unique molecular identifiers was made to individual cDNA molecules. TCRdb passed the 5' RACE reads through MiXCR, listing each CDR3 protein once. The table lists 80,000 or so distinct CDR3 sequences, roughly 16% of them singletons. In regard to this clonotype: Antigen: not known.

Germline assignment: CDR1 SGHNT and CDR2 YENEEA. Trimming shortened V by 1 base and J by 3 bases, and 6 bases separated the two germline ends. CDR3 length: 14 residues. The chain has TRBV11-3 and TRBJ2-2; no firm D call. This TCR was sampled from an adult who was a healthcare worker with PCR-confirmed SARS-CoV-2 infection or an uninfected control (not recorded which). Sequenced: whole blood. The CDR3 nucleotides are TGTGCCAGCAGCTTAGTTTCTTACACCGGGGAGCTGTTTTTT. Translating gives CASSLVSYTGELFF.